The 21 T cell receptor beta chains in this list originate from one sample, sequenced in a study of T cell responses to AZD1222 COVID-19 vaccine. TCRdb's table, derived via immunoSEQ multiplex PCR, lists solely in-frame clones and lacks some. The sample consists of more than 150,000 clones, over 80% of them appearing once. The material was peripheral blood, obtained on day 0 of AZD1222 vaccination. These TCRs come from an adult in good health.

The CDR3 is CASSQEGRGKLFF. The CDR3 DNA reads TGTGCCAGCAGCCAAGAAGGAAGGGGCAAACTGTTTTTT. The chain is built from TRBV3-1 (or the pseudogene TRBV3-2) and TRBJ1-4; TRBD1 might be the D (5 bases). The CDR3 runs 13 residues. V was pared by 0 bases and J by 11 bases, with 10 bases between. Germline assignment: CDR1 LGHDT and CDR2 YNNKEL (reference sequence).

The chain couples TRBV7-2 to TRBJ1-2, with 9 bases identical to TRBD1. The CDR3 sequence is 17 residues long. The V and J ends lost 1 base and 3 bases, in that order; junction bases with no gene match: 9. The germline CDR1 and CDR2 sequences are SGHTA and FQGNSA. The CDR3 is CASSLVGGTGWDYGYTF. Written as DNA, the CDR3 is TGTGCCAGCAGCTTAGTAGGTGGGACAGGGTGGGACTATGGCTACACCTTC. The full variable domain, completed using reference TRBV7-2 and TRBJ1-2, is GAGVSQSPSNKVTEKGKDVELRCDPISGHTALYWYRQSLGQGLEFLIYFQGNSAPDKSGLPSDRFSAERTGGSVSTLTIQRTQQEDSAVYLCASSLVGGTGWDYGYTFGSGTRLTVV.

Here the CDR3 DNA reads TGTGCCAGCAGCCAAGTCCGGGCAGGGAGGACAGATACGCAGTATTTT. Translated, it gives CASSQVRAGRTDTQYF. This chain connects TRBV3-1 (or the pseudogene TRBV3-2) to TRBJ2-3, with D perhaps TRBD2 (6 bases). Germline V gene sequence: CDR1 LGHDT, CDR2 YNNKEL (reference sequence). Trimming took off 1 base at V and 3 bases at J, with 14 bases between the two ends. The length of the CDR3 is 16 residues.

The CDR3 DNA sequence: TGCGCCAGCAGCTTCGACGGATTGGAGACCCAGTACTTC. Translated, it gives CASSFDGLETQYF. This chain links TRBV5-1 with TRBJ2-5; D is uncertain. This CDR3 region has 13 residues. Trimming removed 2 bases from V and 5 bases from J, with 10 bases in between. Germline V CDR1 and CDR2: SGHRS, YFSETQ.

The V gene is TRBV28, the J gene TRBJ1-2, with 8 bases matching TRBD1. The CDR3 runs to 15 residues. Germline loops: CDR1 MDHEN, CDR2 SYDVKM. The V segment lost 6 bases and the J segment 1 base; nucleotides outside the gene matches: 7. The CDR3 DNA follows: TGTGCCAGCAGATCGCAGGGGGCCGGTAACTATGGCTACACCTTC. It is translated as CASRSQGAGNYGYTF.

CDR3 DNA: TGTGCCAGCAGAGACAGCCGACCCTCCTACGAGCAGTACTTC. Amino acids: CASRDSRPSYEQYF. The chain combines TRBV6-5 with TRBJ2-7; D is possibly TRBD1 (5 bases). Trimming left V 6 bases short and J 0 bases short, with 12 bases between. Germline loops: CDR1 MNHEY, CDR2 SVGAGI. The CDR3 runs to 14 residues.

The J gene is TRBJ1-2, the V gene TRBV6-1; D uncertain. CDR1 is MNHNS and CDR2 is SASEGT in the germline V gene. Trimming took off 2 bases at V and 3 bases at J, with 10 bases between the two ends. The CDR3 is 14 amino acids. The CDR3 loop reads CASSERSGYYGYTF. The CDR3, as DNA: TGTGCCAGCAGTGAAAGGTCAGGATACTATGGCTACACCTTC.

The chain is built from TRBV19 and TRBJ1-2, with 7 bases aligning to TRBD1. In germline, CDR1 is LNHDA, CDR2 SQIVND (reference sequence). This CDR3 comprises 15 residues. V trimming: 9 bases; J trimming: 4 bases; junction bases outside the gene matches: 14. The CDR3 region is CASQPKGTAFYGYTF. The CDR3 DNA reads as TGTGCCAGCCAACCCAAAGGGACAGCCTTCTATGGCTACACCTTC.

V and J are TRBV19 and TRBJ1-5; no firm D call. V was clipped by 1 base and J by 5 bases, with 6 bases between them. Germline CDR1 reads LNHDA; CDR2 reads SQIVND (reference sequence). The CDR3 is made up of 13 amino acids. The chain's CDR3 is CASSIVRDQPQHF. CDR3 DNA sequence: TGTGCCAGTAGTATAGTCCGAGATCAGCCCCAGCATTTT.

This chain connects TRBV6-1 to TRBJ1-2; D possibly corresponds to TRBD1 (6 bases). Germline V gene data show CDR1 as MNHNS and CDR2 as SASEGT. The CDR3 runs to 14 residues. Deletions cut 3 bases from V and 8 bases from J, with 16 bases between. The CDR3 DNA reads TGTGCCAGCAGTGATGGAGGGGCCAGGGGCGGCTACACCTTC. Protein sequence: CASSDGGARGGYTF.

V and J are TRBV11-3 and TRBJ2-7; D might be TRBD2 (6 bases). In germline, CDR1 is SGHNT, CDR2 YENEEA. Deletions cut 3 bases from V and 2 bases from J, with 8 bases between. CDR3 length: 13 residues. The chain's CDR3 is CASSLGEAYEQYF. In DNA form, the CDR3 reads TGTGCCAGCAGCTTGGGGGAGGCCTACGAGCAGTACTTC.

The rearrangement joins TRBV5-6 to TRBJ1-2, with TRBD1 matching 7 bases. Germline trimming cut 4 bases from V and 3 bases from J; bases unmatched to any gene: 9. Germline lookup yields CDR1 SGHDT and CDR2 YYEEEE. The CDR3 runs 15 residues. CDR3 bases: TGTGCCAGCAGCCAAACACAGGGGCCCTACTATGGCTACACCTTC. Protein sequence: CASSQTQGPYYGYTF.

This sequence joins TRBV7-2 and TRBJ2-2; tentative D call: TRBD1 (6 bases). Trimming pared 5 bases from V and 4 bases from J, leaving 11 bases between. Germline CDR1 is SGHTA and CDR2 is FQGNSA. The CDR3 sequence is 14 residues long. The CDR3 protein is CASSVTGLTGELFF. In DNA form, the CDR3 reads TGTGCCAGCAGCGTAACAGGGCTCACCGGGGAGCTGTTTTTT.

The chain links TRBV2 to TRBJ2-7; D is tentatively TRBD1 or TRBD2 (6 bases each). This CDR3 comprises 12 residues. Looked up from germline, CDR1 is SNHLY and CDR2 is FYNNEI. Trimming removed 4 bases from V and 9 bases from J, with 13 bases in between. In DNA form, the CDR3 reads TGTGCCAGCAGTGCTGGGGGGACAATGCAGTACTTC. Its translation is CASSAGGTMQYF. The variable domain in full, with the rest retrieved from reference TRBV2 and TRBJ2-7, is EPEVTQTPSHQVTQMGQEVILRCVPISNHLYFYWYRQILGQKVEFLVSFYNNEISEKSEIFDDQFSVERPDGSNFTLKIRSTKLEDSAMYFCASSAGGTMQYFGPGTRLTVT.

As DNA, the CDR3 is TGTGCCAGCAAGGGGGGACTTGACTCCTACGAGCAGTACTTC. Encoded protein: CASKGGLDSYEQYF. This chain joins TRBV6-5 and TRBJ2-7, with D perhaps assigned TRBD1 or TRBD2 (6 bases each). CDR1 and CDR2 from the germline V gene are MNHEY and SVGAGI. This CDR3 contains 14 residues. Trimming left V 7 bases short and J 0 bases short, with 13 bases between.

The count of this clone is one. This chain joins TRBV7-9 and TRBJ2-7; D gene unclear. The CDR3 covers 17 residues. Trimming removed 3 bases from V and 5 bases from J, with 23 bases in between. Germline CDR1 is SEHNR and CDR2 is FQNEAQ (reference sequence). CDR3: CASSFNLVGLTGHEQYF. In nucleotides, the CDR3 is TGTGCCAGCAGCTTCAACCTGGTTGGGCTGACCGGCCACGAGCAGTACTTC.

This chain's CDR3 is CASSEQGGSNQPQHF. The CDR3 nucleotides are TGTGCCAGCAGTGAGCAGGGTGGGAGCAATCAGCCCCAGCATTTT. The V and J genes are TRBV2 and TRBJ1-5; weak D call: TRBD1 (5 bases). CDR1 is SNHLY, CDR2 FYNNEI, per germline. The CDR3 consists of 15 residues. V lost 3 bases, J lost 1 base, and 10 bases lay in between.

This clone was counted between two and nine times. The V call is TRBV6-1, the J call TRBJ1-4; D may be TRBD1 (5 bases). The germline V gene encodes CDR1 MNHNS and CDR2 SASEGT. V was trimmed by 2 bases and J by 3 bases, leaving 10 bases between them. The CDR3 loop spans 15 amino acids. The CDR3 protein is CASSEIGAANEKLFF. Here the CDR3 DNA reads TGTGCCAGCAGTGAAATCGGGGCCGCTAATGAAAAACTGTTTTTT.

The chain links TRBV27 to TRBJ2-1, with 11 bases matching TRBD2. J lost 5 bases, V lost 7 bases, and 13 bases had no gene match. CDR3 length: 17 amino acids. The germline gives CDR1 MNHEY, CDR2 SMNVEV (reference sequence). CDR3 sequence: CASTAAPVAGGNNEQFF. CDR3 nucleotide sequence: TGTGCCAGCACCGCAGCCCCCGTAGCGGGGGGGAACAATGAGCAGTTCTTC.

V and J are TRBV19 and TRBJ2-3, with 11 bases aligning to TRBD1. CDR1 is LNHDA and CDR2 is SQIVND in the germline V gene (reference sequence). The trim removed 6 bases at V and 5 bases at J, leaving 10 bases unmatched. The CDR3 length is 16 residues. CDR3 protein: CASRKFGTGGLDTQYF. In DNA, the CDR3 is TGTGCCAGTAGGAAATTCGGGACAGGGGGATTAGATACGCAGTATTTT. The variable domain in full, with the rest retrieved from reference TRBV19 and TRBJ2-3, is DGGITQSPKYLFRKEGQNVTLSCEQNLNHDAMYWYRQDPGQGLRLIYYSQIVNDFQKGDIAEGYSVSREKKESFPLTVTSAQKNPTAFYLCASRKFGTGGLDTQYFGPGTRLTVL.

The chain is built from TRBV4-3 and TRBJ2-2; no firm D call. CDR1 and CDR2 from the germline V gene are LGHNA and YSLEER. The germline V and J ends were trimmed by 0 bases and 5 bases, with 4 bases remaining between them. CDR3 length equals 13 residues. For the CDR3, the DNA is TGCGCCAGCAGCCAAGATAGGACCGGGGAGCTGTTTTTT. It is translated as CASSQDRTGELFF.